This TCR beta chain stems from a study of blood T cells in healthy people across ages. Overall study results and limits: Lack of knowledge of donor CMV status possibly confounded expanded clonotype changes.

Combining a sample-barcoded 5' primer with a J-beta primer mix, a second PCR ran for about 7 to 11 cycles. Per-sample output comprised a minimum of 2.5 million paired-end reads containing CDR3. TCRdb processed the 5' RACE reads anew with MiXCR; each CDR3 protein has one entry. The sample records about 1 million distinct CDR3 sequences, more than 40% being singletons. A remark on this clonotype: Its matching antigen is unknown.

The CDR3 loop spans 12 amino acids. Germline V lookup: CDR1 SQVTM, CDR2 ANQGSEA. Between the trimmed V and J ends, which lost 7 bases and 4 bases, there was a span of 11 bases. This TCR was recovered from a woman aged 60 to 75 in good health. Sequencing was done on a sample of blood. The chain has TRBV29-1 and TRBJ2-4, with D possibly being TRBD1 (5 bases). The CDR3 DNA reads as TGCAGCGCCTGGACAATGAAAAACATTCAGTACTTC. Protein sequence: CSAWTMKNIQYF.